This T cell receptor (beta chain) appears in the sequencing data of a study of T cell clonality in common variable immunodeficiency. TCRdb's table, derived via immunoSEQ multiplex PCR, lists solely in-frame clones and lacks some. The sample is made up of about 52,000 clones, none counted only once. Regarding this clone: Its target is not known. With the read ending 3 residues before the CDR3 end, the germline J gene is used to fill in that end.

General observations from the study: CVID subjects showed higher TCRbeta clonality than healthy controls. Reportedly, TCR beta sequences from common variable immunodeficiency showed fewer deletions and N-nucleotide insertions. CVID subjects shared fewer TCRbeta clones than healthy controls did.

The CDR3 spans 12 residues. CDR1 and CDR2 (germline): LNHDA, SQIVND (reference sequence). The TCR originated in a person aged 18-69 years in good health. Sequencing used peripheral blood mononuclear cells. The V call is TRBV19, the J call TRBJ2-4, with TRBD1 matching 7 bases. The covered CDR3 bases are TGTGCCAGTAGTAGAGCAGGGGGTGGT. This sequence encodes CASSRAGGG. The full CDR3 is CASSRAGGGQYF.